This section outlines one TCR beta chain sequence together with its context. Antigen specificity is unknown. TCRdb passed the reads through MiXCR, listing each CDR3 protein once. The sample carries approximately 630,000 distinct CDR3 sequences, about 24% recorded once. The data stem from a study of T cell repertoires in cytomegalovirus infection. The overall study: Indications of both CMV infection and matching HLA type were provided by public TCR beta signatures. General study results and limits: Carriers of CMV plus the relevant HLA were identified by cumulative public TCR beta family frequency. Clonotype analysis showed dominance of the ex vivo response by HLA-C-restricted CMV-specific TCR beta clonotypes.

Germline V gene lookup returns CDR1 SGHAT and CDR2 FQNNGV. The CDR3 consists of 16 residues. V was trimmed by 2 bases and J by 4 bases, leaving 14 bases between them. The sample was CD8+ T cells from PBMCs. The source of this sequence is a human donor in good health (CMV status not recorded). Some clones in this sample may be carry-over from other donors' samples. The rearrangement links TRBV11-2 to TRBJ2-2; D is possibly TRBD1 or TRBD2 (5 bases each). The chain's CDR3 is CASSLSNWGSTGELFF. Here the CDR3 DNA reads TGTGCCAGCAGCTTAAGCAATTGGGGGAGCACCGGGGAGCTGTTTTTT. Supplemented by reference TRBV11-2 and TRBJ2-2, the full variable domain reads EAGVAQSPRYKIIEKRQSVAFWCNPISGHATLYWYQQILGQGPKLLIQFQNNGVVDDSQLPKDRFSAERLKGVDSTLKIQPAKLEDSAVYLCASSLSNWGSTGELFFGEGSRLTVL.